Included here is one T cell receptor beta chain sequence, with context. When sampled, the donors appeared nominally healthy, though they likely had unrecorded immune exposures. These data come from a study of cytomegalovirus exposure and HLA in healthy donors. Trimming took off 5 bases at V and 3 bases at J, with 14 bases between the two ends. Germline values: CDR1 SGHTA, CDR2 FQGNSA. This CDR3 is 14 amino acids long. In the PCR, 60 Vbeta and 13 Jbeta primers were used. This table comes from immunoSEQ multiplex PCR, and its TCRdb copy is limited to in-frame clones, with some not included. The sample records approximately 81,000 clones, 74% being singletons.

This rearrangement joins TRBV7-2 to TRBJ2-7, with D possibly TRBD2 on 5 matching bases. The origin of this receptor is a man aged 40-49 years in good health and CMV-seropositive. Sequenced sample: PBMCs. The CDR3 nucleotides are TGTGCCAGCAGCCCCCAACTAGGTAGCTACGAGCAGTACTTC. The encoded protein is CASSPQLGSYEQYF.